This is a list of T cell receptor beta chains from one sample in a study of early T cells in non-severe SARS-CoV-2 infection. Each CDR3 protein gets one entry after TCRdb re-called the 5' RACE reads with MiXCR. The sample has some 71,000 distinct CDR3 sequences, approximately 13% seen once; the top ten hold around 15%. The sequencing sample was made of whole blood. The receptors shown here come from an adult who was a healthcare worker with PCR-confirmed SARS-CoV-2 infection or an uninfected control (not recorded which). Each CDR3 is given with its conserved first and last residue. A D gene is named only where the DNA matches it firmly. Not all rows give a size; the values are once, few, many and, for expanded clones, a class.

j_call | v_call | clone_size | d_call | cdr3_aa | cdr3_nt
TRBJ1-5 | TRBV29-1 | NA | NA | CSVAYEGQPQHF | TGCAGCGTCGCCTACGAGGGTCAGCCCCAGCATTTT
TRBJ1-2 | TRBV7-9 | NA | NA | CASSPTGDYGYTF | TGTGCCAGCAGCCCGACAGGAGACTATGGCTACACCTTC
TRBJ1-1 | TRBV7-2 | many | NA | CASSLDTEAFF | TGTGCCAGCAGCTTGGACACTGAAGCTTTCTTT
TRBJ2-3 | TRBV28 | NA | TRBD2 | CAITSGVTDTQYF | TGTGCCATCACTAGCGGGGTCACAGATACGCAGTATTTT
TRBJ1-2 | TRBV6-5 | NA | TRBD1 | CASSYHEDRIYGYTF | TGTGCCAGCAGTTACCATGAGGACAGGATCTATGGCTACACCTTC
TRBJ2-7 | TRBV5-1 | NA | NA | CASSAAPGNEQYF | TGCGCCAGCAGCGCGGCCCCGGGTAACGAGCAGTACTTC
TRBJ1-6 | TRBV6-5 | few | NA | CASSQGNSPLHF | TGTGCCAGCAGTCAGGGGAATTCACCCCTCCACTTT
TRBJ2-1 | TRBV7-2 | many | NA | CASSLVVDNEQFF | TGTGCCAGCAGCTTAGTCGTGGACAATGAGCAGTTCTTC
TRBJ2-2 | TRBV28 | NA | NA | CASSSFPGLNTGELFF | TGTGCCAGCAGTTCCTTCCCGGGACTCAACACCGGGGAGCTGTTTTTT
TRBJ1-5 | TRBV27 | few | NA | CASSLRANGDQPQHF | TGTGCCAGCAGTTTACGGGCCAACGGCGATCAGCCCCAGCATTTT
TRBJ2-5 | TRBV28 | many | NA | CASRPPLGAPQETQYF | TGTGCCAGCAGACCCCCCCTAGGAGCCCCACAAGAGACCCAGTACTTC
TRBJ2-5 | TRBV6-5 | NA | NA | CASSPTGLAQYF | TGTGCCAGCAGCCCCACCGGGTTGGCCCAGTACTTC
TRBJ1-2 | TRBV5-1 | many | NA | CASSSNPGNHKGYTF | TGCGCCAGCAGCTCCAATCCTGGAAATCATAAGGGCTACACCTTC
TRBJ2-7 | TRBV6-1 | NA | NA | CASSATLASSYEQYF | TGTGCCAGCAGCGCTACCCTGGCAAGCTCCTACGAGCAGTACTTC
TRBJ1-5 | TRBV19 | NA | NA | CASSMTGNQPQHF | TGTGCCAGTAGTATGACAGGAAATCAGCCCCAGCATTTT
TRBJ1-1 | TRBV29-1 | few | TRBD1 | CSSGPGQGVEAFF | TGCAGCTCAGGGCCGGGACAGGGAGTAGAAGCTTTCTTT